Below are 28 T cell receptor beta chains sequenced from a single sample in a study of CD8+ T cells in alopecia areata. Investigators isolated RNA and reverse transcribed it into cDNA to act as the sequencing template. Only in-frame clones appear in the TCRdb table, and some are missing; sequencing was by immunoSEQ multiplex PCR. The sample shows about 270,000 clones, 45% to 70% of them seen only once. Documented treatment: oral pan-JAK inhibitor, 5-10 mg twice daily. Material: CD4+ T cells sorted from blood, obtained around week 52, from a patient treated with tofacitinib. These receptors were taken from a human donor with alopecia areata.

This chain connects TRBV25-1 to TRBJ1-4; 7 bases line up with TRBD1. The CDR3 extends over 14 amino acids. V trimming: 5 bases; J trimming: 5 bases; junction bases outside the gene matches: 5. Germline V gene sequence: CDR1 MGHDK, CDR2 SYGVNS. CDR3: CASSRTGSNEKLFF. The CDR3 DNA sequence: TGTGCCAGCAGTCGGACAGGATCGAATGAAAAACTGTTTTTT.

The CDR3 DNA follows: TGTGCCAGCAGTGAAGCAGGAGGTTTTGGAGTCCAGTACTTC. Translation gives CASSEAGGFGVQYF. The chain combines TRBV6-1 with TRBJ2-5; possibly TRBD2 for D (5 bases). V was pared by 0 bases and J by 10 bases, with 15 bases between. Germline loops: CDR1 MNHNS, CDR2 SASEGT. The CDR3 is 14 amino acids.

The rearrangement joins TRBV6-5 to TRBJ2-3; 8 bases line up with TRBD1. CDR1 MNHEY and CDR2 SVGAGI come from the germline V gene. There are 15 residues in the CDR3. V lost 8 bases and J lost 1; bases outside the gene matches: 8. The CDR3 sequence: CASAEQGVRTDTQYF. The DNA for the CDR3 is TGTGCCAGCGCTGAACAGGGGGTGCGCACAGATACGCAGTATTTT.

The chain recombines TRBV15 with TRBJ2-3, with a possible D match to TRBD1 (7 bases). Looked up from germline, CDR1 is LNHNV and CDR2 is YYDKDF (reference sequence). Trimming took 7 bases from V and 4 from J, leaving 15 bases between them. The CDR3 has 14 residues. The CDR3 here is CATIRGTEPDTQYF. The CDR3 nucleotides read TGTGCCACCATTCGGGGGACAGAGCCAGATACGCAGTATTTT.

The chain couples TRBV9 to TRBJ2-7; 9 nucleotides agree with TRBD1. The CDR3 spans 14 residues. Trimming cost V 3 bases and J 4 bases; bases outside gene matches: 5. CDR1 and CDR2 (germline): SGDLS, YYNGEE. The CDR3 sequence: CASSGRGQGYEQYF. For the CDR3, the DNA is TGTGCCAGCAGCGGGAGGGGACAGGGATACGAGCAGTACTTC.

The chain is built from TRBV5-4 and TRBJ2-5, with a tentative D call TRBD2 (5 bases). Trimming took off 3 bases at V and 5 bases at J, with 14 bases between the two ends. The CDR3 sequence is 14 residues long. CDR1 is SGHNT, CDR2 YYREEE, per germline (reference sequence). The CDR3 DNA reads TGTGCCAGCAGCTCGAAGCTAGCTGGGGAGACCCAGTACTTC. This codes for CASSSKLAGETQYF.

The genes are TRBV13 and TRBJ1-4, with TRBD1 matching over 8 bases. CDR3 size: 14 residues. The germline V gene has CDR1 PRHDT and CDR2 FYEKMQ (reference sequence). Losses at the gene ends were 5 bases for V and 10 bases for J; bases not matched to a gene: 9. CDR3 nucleotide sequence: TGTGCCAGCAGCCTCGACAGGGGATACGGAAAACTGTTTTTT. Amino acid sequence: CASSLDRGYGKLFF.

V and J are TRBV30 and TRBJ2-5; D could derive from TRBD1 or TRBD2 (5 bases each). The CDR3 is 13 amino acids. V dropped 4 bases and J dropped 5 bases, with 14 bases sitting between them. Germline CDR1 reads GTSNPN; CDR2 reads SVGIG (reference sequence). CDR3 sequence reads: CAWTLRGRETQYF. The CDR3 DNA is TGTGCCTGGACATTAAGGGGACGGGAGACCCAGTACTTC.

This clone has more than one count but fewer than ten. This chain uses TRBV27 with TRBJ2-5, with D perhaps matching TRBD1 (6 bases). The ends were cut back, 4 bases at V and 3 bases at J, with 9 bases in the middle. CDR1 MNHEY and CDR2 SMNVEV come from the germline V gene (reference sequence). This CDR3 spans 13 amino acids. CDR3 loop: CASSWTVEETQYF. The CDR3 DNA sequence: TGTGCCAGCAGTTGGACAGTCGAAGAGACCCAGTACTTC.

CDR3 nucleotides: TGTGCCAGCTCGCGTGGTAGCGGGGGCCTATACGAGCAGTACTTC. It yields the protein CASSRGSGGLYEQYF. The gene calls are TRBV7-2 and TRBJ2-7; 9 nucleotides match TRBD2. The germline gives CDR1 SGHTA, CDR2 FQGNSA. J was trimmed by 4 bases and V by 8 bases; bases with no gene match: 12. The CDR3 extends over 15 amino acids.

The chain has TRBV7-9 and TRBJ1-1; D is unresolved. V dropped 0 bases and J dropped 7 bases, with 12 bases sitting between them. This CDR3 comprises 14 residues. Germline CDR1 and CDR2: SEHNR and FQNEAQ (reference sequence). The CDR3 loop reads CASSLAPRNFEAFF. CDR3 coding DNA: TGTGCCAGCAGCTTAGCACCCCGTAACTTTGAAGCTTTCTTT.

V is TRBV2 and J is TRBJ1-2; D is ambiguous. Trimming stripped 7 bases from V and 3 bases from J, with 12 bases between. This CDR3 spans 13 amino acids. CDR1 and CDR2 from the germline V gene are SNHLY and FYNNEI. The CDR3: CASTSRPYYGYTF. CDR3 sequence (DNA): TGTGCCAGCACCTCGCGTCCGTACTATGGCTACACCTTC.

This clone showed up just a few times. The rearrangement links TRBV6-6 to TRBJ2-3, with D hard to call. The V gene lost 2 bases and the J gene lost 0 bases, with 12 bases spanning the gap. The CDR3 extends over 16 amino acids. Germline CDR1 is MNHNY and CDR2 is SVGAGI (reference sequence). CDR3 region: CASSYRSPPSTDTQYF. CDR3 DNA: TGTGCCAGCAGTTACAGGTCTCCCCCAAGCACAGATACGCAGTATTTT.

The genes are TRBV5-1 and TRBJ2-3, with TRBD1 matching over 7 bases. The CDR3 runs 14 residues. The germline gives CDR1 SGHRS, CDR2 YFSETQ. J lost 2 bases, V lost 4 bases, and 4 bases had no gene match. The CDR3 nucleotides read TGCGCCAGCAGCGGGGACAGAATCACAGATACGCAGTATTTT. Its translation is CASSGDRITDTQYF.

The chain uses TRBV30 and TRBJ2-3, with D hard to call. With 1 base removed from V and 0 bases from J, the gap between germline ends came to 11 bases. The CDR3 length is 15 residues. The germline gives CDR1 GTSNPN, CDR2 SVGIG (reference sequence). The DNA of the CDR3 is TGTGCCTGGAGTGCAGCTCCTACTAGCACAGATACGCAGTATTTT. It encodes CAWSAAPTSTDTQYF.

This clone was picked up a small number of times. The rearrangement uses TRBV27 and TRBJ2-3, with D unclear. Germline-derived CDR1 and CDR2 are MNHEY and SMNVEV (reference sequence). The CDR3 contains 15 residues. The V and J ends lost 0 bases and 0 bases respectively, with 7 bases between them. CDR3 coding DNA: TGTGCCAGCAGTTTATCGGCTTCTAGCACAGATACGCAGTATTTT. This sequence encodes CASSLSASSTDTQYF.

The rearrangement joins TRBV9 to TRBJ1-6; weak D call: TRBD1 (6 bases). CDR1 and CDR2 (germline): SGDLS, YYNGEE. The CDR3 is 15 residues long. V lost 0 bases, J lost 6 bases, and 10 bases lay in between. The CDR3 loop is CASSVGGLSNSPLHF. CDR3 nucleotides: TGTGCCAGCAGCGTAGGGGGGCTCTCTAATTCACCCCTCCACTTT.

This clone has a handful of counts. This rearrangement joins TRBV11-1 to TRBJ2-1, with 12 bases matching TRBD1. CDR3 length: 15 residues. Trimming at V came to 1 base and at J to 9 bases, leaving 4 bases not matched to a gene. Germline V gene lookup returns CDR1 SGHAT and CDR2 FQDESV (reference sequence). CDR3 sequence (DNA): TGTGCCAGCAGCTTAGGGGACAGGGGGCGAAGTGAGCAGTTCTTC. This gives the protein CASSLGDRGRSEQFF. The variable domain in full, with the rest retrieved from reference TRBV11-1 and TRBJ2-1, is EAEVAQSPRYKITEKSQAVAFWCDPISGHATLYWYRQILGQGPELLVQFQDESVVDDSQLPKDRFSAERLKGVDSTLKIQPAELGDSAMYLCASSLGDRGRSEQFFGPGTRLTVL.

This sequence joins TRBV5-1 and TRBJ2-3; no firm D call. In germline, CDR1 is SGHRS, CDR2 YFSETQ. V lost 0 bases, J lost 4 bases, and 3 bases lay in between. The CDR3 contains 12 residues. This chain's CDR3 is CASSLESDTQYF. In nucleotides, the CDR3 is TGCGCCAGCAGCTTGGAGTCAGATACGCAGTATTTT.

V usage is TRBV6-5 and J usage is TRBJ2-5; maybe TRBD2 (5 bases). The V gene's germline CDR1 is MNHEY and CDR2 SVGAGI. V was pared by 0 bases and J by 5 bases, with 13 bases between. The CDR3 is 15 amino acids. CDR3 DNA sequence: TGTGCCAGCAGTTACTCGATCTCCCAGCGGGAGACCCAGTACTTC. It is translated as CASSYSISQRETQYF.

This chain links TRBV10-3 with TRBJ1-5; TRBD1 matches at 7 bases. Germline trimming cut 6 bases from V and 2 bases from J; bases unmatched to any gene: 13. The CDR3 totals 17 residues. In germline, CDR1 is ENHRY, CDR2 SYGVKD. Here the CDR3 DNA reads TGTGCCATCAGCTCCCAGTCGGCAGGGGGGGGCAATCAGCCCCAGCATTTT. This translates into CAISSQSAGGGNQPQHF.

V usage is TRBV7-2 and J usage is TRBJ2-7; 7 positions match TRBD1. The CDR3 covers 12 residues. The ends lost 6 bases at V and 6 bases at J; junction bases unmatched: 5. Per the germline V gene, CDR1 is SGHTA and CDR2 is FQGNSA. For the CDR3, the DNA is TGTGCCAGCAGAGCGACAGGGAGCGAGCAGTACTTC. Protein product: CASRATGSEQYF.

In DNA form, the CDR3 reads TGCGCCAGCAGCTCCAACTACAGGGAAGAGACCCAGTACTTC. This gives the protein CASSSNYREETQYF. The chain uses TRBV5-1 and TRBJ2-5; D may be TRBD1 (6 bases). CDR1 and CDR2 (germline): SGHRS, YFSETQ. The CDR3 has 14 residues. The V end was cut by 3 bases, the J end by 3 bases, with 12 bases between.

V usage is TRBV5-6 and J usage is TRBJ1-3; D unclear. This CDR3 region has 16 residues. The germline gives CDR1 SGHDT, CDR2 YYEEEE. V shed 2 bases and J shed 0 bases, with 12 bases lying between them. CDR3 bases: TGTGCCAGCAGCTTTGAGGGTGTTAACTCTGGAAACACCATATATTTT. As protein: CASSFEGVNSGNTIYF. Complete variable domain (other parts from reference TRBV5-6 and TRBJ1-3): DAGVTQSPTHLIKTRGQQVTLRCSPKSGHDTVSWYQQALGQGPQFIFQYYEEEERQRGNFPDRFSGHQFPNYSSELNVNALLLGDSALYLCASSFEGVNSGNTIYFGEGSWLTVV.

The chain links TRBV5-1 to TRBJ2-3; 7 nucleotides match TRBD2. Germline CDR1 is SGHRS and CDR2 is YFSETQ. V lost 2 bases, J lost 5 bases, and 8 bases stayed unmatched. This CDR3 region has 15 residues. The CDR3 sequence is CASSLPSGEGDTQYF. The CDR3 nucleotides read TGCGCCAGCAGCTTACCCTCGGGGGAGGGAGATACGCAGTATTTT.

This clone was seen a handful of times. The V call is TRBV7-8, the J call TRBJ1-4, with no clear D. CDR3 length equals 13 residues. V dropped 5 bases and J dropped 7 bases, with 11 bases sitting between them. Germline V gene sequence: CDR1 SGHVS, CDR2 FQNEAQ. The CDR3 DNA reads TGTGCCAGCAGCGGACTGAGGAGTGAAAAACTGTTTTTT. It yields the protein CASSGLRSEKLFF.

The chain has TRBV4-1 and TRBJ2-5; D is undetermined. Germline V gene lookup returns CDR1 MGHRA and CDR2 YSYEKL. CDR3 size: 14 residues. V was shortened by 2 bases and J by 2 bases, with 9 bases between the two germline ends. CDR3 DNA sequence: TGCGCCAGCAGCCAACGGCCAGCACAAGAGACCCAGTACTTC. Protein sequence: CASSQRPAQETQYF.

This clone was counted between two and nine times. The chain uses TRBV7-9 and TRBJ1-5, with unresolved D. The CDR3 runs to 17 residues. The V gene lost 3 bases and the J gene lost 4 bases, with 19 bases spanning the gap. The germline gives CDR1 SEHNR, CDR2 FQNEAQ (reference sequence). CDR3 amino acids: CASSLDLSGSTNQPQHF. The CDR3 DNA follows: TGTGCCAGCAGCTTGGATTTGTCCGGGAGCACTAATCAGCCCCAGCATTTT.